These 31 T cell receptor beta chains originate from one sample sequenced in a study of regulatory T cells in long-lasting Graves disease. Arm-PCR of CDR3 regions and iRepertoire HTBI primers were used to build TCR beta libraries. MiXCR, applied by TCRdb to the multiplex PCR reads, yields one record per CDR3 protein. The table has approximately 400,000 distinct CDR3 sequences, roughly 20% seen once; the top ten hold approximately 30%. Time point indicated: persistent/refractory GD, antithyroid drugs over 5 years with positive TRAb. Preparation of the TCR library used RNA extracted from PBMCs. Here the sequenced sample was peripheral blood mononuclear cells (PBMCs), taken when the disease was refractory, from a patient treated with antithyroid drugs. The receptor set was obtained from a woman aged 40 to 50 with Graves disease.

The CDR3 nucleotides are TGTGCCACCAGCGGAGGACAGTACAATCAGCCCCAGCATTTT. This gives the protein CATSGGQYNQPQHF. The chain uses TRBV15 and TRBJ1-5; D might be TRBD1 (6 bases). The CDR3 totals 14 residues. In germline, CDR1 is LNHNV, CDR2 YYDKDF (reference sequence). Trimming pared 5 bases from V and 3 bases from J, leaving 11 bases between.

This clonotype has only a few counts. The rearrangement links TRBV28 to TRBJ2-1; 9 bases agree with TRBD1. The trim removed 5 bases at V and 8 bases at J, leaving 10 bases unmatched. The germline V gene encodes CDR1 MDHEN and CDR2 SYDVKM. The CDR3 covers 15 residues. The CDR3 loop reads CASSAPGQGGDEQFF. The DNA for the CDR3 is TGTGCCAGCAGTGCTCCGGGACAGGGAGGGGATGAGCAGTTCTTC.

This clonotype showed up just a few times. V gene TRBV27 combines with J gene TRBJ1-3; 9 positions agree with TRBD1. CDR3 length: 18 residues. Germline trimming cut 7 bases from V and 3 bases from J; bases unmatched to any gene: 16. Germline V gene data show CDR1 as MNHEY and CDR2 as SMNVEV (reference sequence). The CDR3 protein is CASKQRPGQGILGNTIYF. The CDR3 coding sequence is TGTGCCAGCAAACAAAGGCCGGGACAGGGAATCCTTGGAAACACCATATATTTT.

This clonotype was found many times. This sequence joins TRBV11-2 and TRBJ2-2, with D possibly matching TRBD2 (6 bases). V was clipped by 3 bases and J by 1 base, with 15 bases between them. Per germline, CDR1 SGHAT and CDR2 FQNNGV. CDR3 size: 17 residues. The CDR3 here is CASSFVPSVLNTGELFF. Here the CDR3 DNA reads TGTGCCAGCAGCTTCGTACCTAGCGTTTTGAACACCGGGGAGCTGTTTTTT.

The chain links TRBV5-8 to TRBJ2-5, with D hard to call. Germline CDR1 and CDR2: SGHTS and YDEGEE. Deletions cut 2 bases from V and 5 bases from J, with 16 bases between. This CDR3 spans 15 amino acids. Here the CDR3 reads CASSFPGPREETQYF. The DNA of the CDR3 is TGTGCCAGCAGCTTTCCGGGCCCCCGAGAGGAGACCCAGTACTTC. The full variable domain, rest sourced from reference TRBV5-8 and TRBJ2-5, is EAGVTQSPTHLIKTRGQQATLRCSPISGHTSVYWYQQALGLGLQFLLWYDEGEERNRGNFPPRFSGRQFPNYSSELNVNALELEDSALYLCASSFPGPREETQYFGPGTRLLVL.

This clonotype was seen repeatedly, ten times or more. The chain uses TRBV28 and TRBJ1-5; D may be TRBD1 (5 bases). V dropped 2 bases and J dropped 4 bases, with 15 bases sitting between them. The V gene's germline CDR1 is MDHEN and CDR2 SYDVKM. This CDR3 has 16 residues. The CDR3 loop reads CASSLDSSAANQPQHF. The DNA for the CDR3 is TGTGCCAGCAGTTTAGACAGTTCGGCGGCTAATCAGCCCCAGCATTTT.

Remarks on this clonotype: A much larger clonotype is one base distant, so this may be a read error. J is TRBJ1-6 and V is TRBV2; D gene unclear. Per the germline V gene, CDR1 is SNHLY and CDR2 is FYNNEI. This CDR3 region has 16 residues. In nucleotides, the CDR3 is TGTACCAGCAGAGTTGCGGGAGACCCCTATAATTCACCCCTCCACTTT. Translation gives CTSRVAGDPYNSPLHF.

This clonotype was seen repeatedly, ten times or more. V usage is TRBV7-6 and J usage is TRBJ1-2; D is possibly TRBD1 (5 bases). Germline V gene data show CDR1 as SGHVS and CDR2 as FNYEAQ. The CDR3 covers 11 residues. V was cut by 1 base and J by 13 bases, with 10 bases left in between. Here the CDR3 DNA reads TGTGCCAGCAGCTTAGGCCGGGGGTTCACCTTC. Translated, it gives CASSLGRGFTF.

The chain links TRBV6-5 to TRBJ2-7, with D possibly matching TRBD2 (7 bases). V was cut by 2 bases and J by 6 bases, with 14 bases left in between. This CDR3 has 14 amino acids. Germline V CDR1 and CDR2: MNHEY, SVGAGI. CDR3 protein: CASSYTGGRGEQYF. In DNA, the CDR3 is TGTGCCAGCAGTTACACCGGGGGGCGCGGCGAGCAGTACTTC.

This clonotype was seen at least ten times. The chain recombines TRBV7-8 with TRBJ1-1; 10 positions match TRBD1. CDR3 length: 16 amino acids. Trimming removed 3 bases from V and 4 bases from J; junction bases left unmatched: 8. Germline lookup yields CDR1 SGHVS and CDR2 FQNEAQ. The chain's CDR3 is CASSFPRDRGGTEAFF. CDR3 DNA: TGTGCCAGCAGCTTTCCCCGGGACAGGGGCGGCACTGAAGCTTTCTTT.

The chain recombines TRBV6-5 with TRBJ1-1, with 12 nucleotides matching TRBD1. The CDR3 runs 17 residues. CDR1 is MNHEY, CDR2 SVGAGI, per germline. J was trimmed by 1 base and V by 2 bases; bases with no gene match: 5. The DNA of the CDR3 is TGTGCCAGCAGTTACCCGGGACAGGGGGCTACGAACACTGAAGCTTTCTTT. Amino acids: CASSYPGQGATNTEAFF.

This clonotype was detected ten times or more. The chain links TRBV20-1 to TRBJ2-7, with D possibly matching TRBD2 (5 bases). V lost 0 bases and J lost 3, with 9 bases in between. Germline CDR1 reads DFQATT; CDR2 reads SNEGSKA (reference sequence). CDR3 size: 13 residues. The CDR3 nucleotides are TGCAGTGCTAGAGATCGGGAAAGCTACGAGCAGTACTTC. Its protein is CSARDRESYEQYF.

This clonotype was detected many times. This chain links TRBV28 with TRBJ1-4; 9 bases are a match to TRBD1. The V gene end was trimmed by 6 bases and the J gene end by 0 bases; junction bases not matched to a gene: 8. This CDR3 contains 17 residues. From germline, CDR1 is MDHEN and CDR2 SYDVKM. CDR3 in DNA: TGTGCCAGCAGCCTTTCGGGACAGGGTACAACTAATGAAAAACTGTTTTTT. Translation gives CASSLSGQGTTNEKLFF.

The CDR3 spells CASSLGYPEAFF. DNA for the CDR3: TGTGCCAGCAGCCTGGGGTATCCTGAAGCTTTCTTT. This chain joins TRBV5-5 and TRBJ1-1; D unclear. Trimming took off 4 bases at V and 6 bases at J, with 10 bases between the two ends. Germline loops: CDR1 SGHKS, CDR2 YYEKEE (reference sequence). The CDR3 length is 12 residues.

The sample holds many counts of this clonotype. The chain is built from TRBV27 and TRBJ1-1; TRBD1 is a possible D gene (5 bases). This CDR3 comprises 15 residues. Looked up from germline, CDR1 is MNHEY and CDR2 is SMNVEV (reference sequence). The germline V and J ends were trimmed by 0 bases and 0 bases, with 8 bases remaining between them. The chain's CDR3 is CASSLSTAMNTEAFF. CDR3 nucleotides: TGTGCCAGCAGTTTATCGACAGCAATGAACACTGAAGCTTTCTTT.

The V and J genes are TRBV6-2 or TRBV6-3 and TRBJ2-5, with TRBD1 matching over 11 bases. Trimming took 1 base from V and 1 from J; bases not matched to a gene: 5. The germline CDR1 and CDR2 sequences are MNHEY and SVGEGT. The CDR3 covers 17 residues. DNA of the CDR3: TGTGCCAGCAGTTACTACGGAGGGACAGGGGGCCAAGAGACCCAGTACTTC. Its protein product is CASSYYGGTGGQETQYF.

V gene TRBV7-2 combines with J gene TRBJ2-1; 9 bases line up with TRBD2. Trimming at V came to 3 bases and at J to 2 bases, leaving 5 bases not matched to a gene. The germline V gene encodes CDR1 SGHTA and CDR2 FQGNSA. This CDR3 has 16 amino acids. CDR3 region: CASSFLAGLAYNEQFF. The CDR3 bases are TGTGCCAGCAGCTTCCTAGCGGGGCTAGCCTACAATGAGCAGTTCTTC.

V is TRBV25-1 and J is TRBJ2-5, with D possibly TRBD2 on 5 matching bases. Trimming removed 8 bases from V and 4 bases from J, with 17 bases in between. The CDR3 has 14 amino acids. From germline, CDR1 is MGHDK and CDR2 SYGVNS. CDR3 bases: TGTGCCAGCCAAGCTTTCCCTGAGGGAGAGACCCAGTACTTC. It codes for CASQAFPEGETQYF.

This clonotype was seen a single time. Written as DNA, the CDR3 is TGTGCCAGCAGGGGGGGCATCGTGTATTCAGAGCAGTTCTTC. Its translation: CASRGGIVYSEQFF. This chain connects TRBV28 to TRBJ2-1; D may be TRBD1 or TRBD2 (6 bases each). The CDR3 length is 14 residues. The V end lost 6 bases, the J end lost 10 bases, and 19 bases lay between the germline ends. Germline V gives CDR1 MDHEN, CDR2 SYDVKM.

This chain links TRBV30 with TRBJ1-2; a possible D gene is TRBD1 (5 bases). This CDR3 contains 12 residues. The V gene lost 4 bases and the J gene lost 4 bases, with 10 bases spanning the gap. Germline-derived CDR1 and CDR2 are GTSNPN and SVGIG (reference sequence). The CDR3 DNA is TGTGCCTGGAAGACAGATGCCTATGGCTACACCTTC. Protein product: CAWKTDAYGYTF.

This clonotype was seen ten or more times. V is TRBV12-3 or TRBV12-4 and J is TRBJ1-3; TRBD1 matches at 7 bases. This CDR3 spans 13 amino acids. V shed 6 bases, J shed 2 bases, and the junction held 1 base outside the gene matches. DNA of the CDR3: TGTGCCAGCAGGGGGACAGCTGGAAACACCATATATTTT. It specifies CASRGTAGNTIYF.

This clonotype was seen more than once but under ten times. The chain carries TRBV6-2 or TRBV6-3 and TRBJ2-2; maybe TRBD2 (5 bases). The CDR3 has 13 residues. The V gene lost 2 bases and the J gene lost 6 bases, with 7 bases spanning the gap. The V gene's germline CDR1 is MNHEY and CDR2 SVGEGT. The CDR3 spells CASSYGESGELFF. The CDR3 nucleotides read TGTGCCAGCAGTTACGGGGAGTCCGGGGAGCTGTTTTTT.

This clonotype was picked up many times. The chain links TRBV28 to TRBJ2-2; 13 bases align to TRBD2. This CDR3 region has 18 residues. Per germline, CDR1 MDHEN and CDR2 SYDVKM. V was clipped by 6 bases and J by 2 bases; unmatched bases: 9. Here the CDR3 reads CASSTSGRVFANTGELFF. The CDR3 DNA sequence: TGTGCCAGCAGCACTAGCGGGAGGGTCTTCGCAAACACCGGGGAGCTGTTTTTT.

This clonotype was seen only a few times. The chain uses TRBV10-2 and TRBJ2-7, with unresolved D. This CDR3 is built from 13 residues. Germline CDR1 WSHSY, CDR2 SAAADI. V was cut by 6 bases and J by 7 bases, with 16 bases left in between. This CDR3 is CASRGAASREQYF. The CDR3 coding sequence is TGCGCCAGCAGGGGTGCTGCGTCGAGGGAGCAGTACTTC.

This clonotype was recorded many times. V and J are TRBV7-9 and TRBJ1-2; D is undetermined. The CDR3 length is 15 residues. V was cut by 4 bases and J by 2 bases, with 14 bases left in between. Germline V lookup: CDR1 SEHNR, CDR2 FQNEAQ (reference sequence). The CDR3 DNA reads TGTGCCAGCAGCTCTACGTCAACAGCGAACTATGGCTACACCTTC. It translates to CASSSTSTANYGYTF.

This clonotype was seen many times. The CDR3 region has the DNA TGTGCCAGCAGTTTACCGGGCGGGGGGGGAAACATTCAGTACTTC. It yields the protein CASSLPGGGGNIQYF. This sequence joins TRBV28 and TRBJ2-4; 9 bases map to TRBD2. The V segment lost 2 bases and the J segment 6 bases; nucleotides outside the gene matches: 5. Germline V gives CDR1 MDHEN, CDR2 SYDVKM. The CDR3 has 15 amino acids.

This clonotype was counted between two and nine times. This clone may be a read error of a much larger clone one base away. The chain joins TRBV28 to TRBJ2-7; TRBD1 aligns across 8 bases. Germline V CDR1 and CDR2: MDHEN, SYDVKM. The length of the CDR3 is 15 residues. The CDR3 reads CASSPNRGFNYGQYF. CDR3 DNA sequence: TGTGCCAGCAGTCCTAACAGGGGGTTTAACTACGGGCAGTACTTC.

This clonotype was seen many times. J is TRBJ2-7 and V is TRBV11-2; D remains unclear. In germline, CDR1 is SGHAT, CDR2 FQNNGV. The CDR3 loop spans 15 amino acids. The ends were cut back, 1 base at V and 2 bases at J, with 12 bases in the middle. For the CDR3, the DNA is TGTGCCAGCAGCTTAGTTATAGGGATTACCTACGAGCAGTACTTC. Amino acids: CASSLVIGITYEQYF.

This clonotype was detected ten times or more. The gene calls are TRBV12-3 or TRBV12-4 and TRBJ1-3; D remains unclear. V was clipped by 8 bases and J by 0 bases, with 11 bases between them. The CDR3 contains 14 residues. The CDR3 nucleotides read TGTGCCAGCGCGGACGGGCTCTCTGGAAACACCATATATTTT. This encodes CASADGLSGNTIYF.

Only one count was recorded for this clonotype. One end of the junction is discordant with germline, which a read error may explain. The chain employs TRBV10-3 and TRBJ2-7; TRBD2 matches 12 bases. There are 14 residues in the CDR3. The germline CDR1 and CDR2 sequences are ENHRY and SYGVKD. The CDR3 protein is CATSWTSGTYEQYF. The CDR3 nucleotides are TGTGCCACCAGTTGGACTAGCGGGACCTACGAGCAGTACTTC.

The chain recombines TRBV4-1 with TRBJ1-4; D uncertain. There are 17 residues in the CDR3. V lost 0 bases to trimming and J lost 0 bases, with 11 bases between them. Germline lookup yields CDR1 MGHRA and CDR2 YSYEKL. The CDR3 DNA sequence: TGCGCCAGCAGCCAAGATCCGTTTACCGCAACTAATGAAAAACTGTTTTTT. Its translation is CASSQDPFTATNEKLFF.